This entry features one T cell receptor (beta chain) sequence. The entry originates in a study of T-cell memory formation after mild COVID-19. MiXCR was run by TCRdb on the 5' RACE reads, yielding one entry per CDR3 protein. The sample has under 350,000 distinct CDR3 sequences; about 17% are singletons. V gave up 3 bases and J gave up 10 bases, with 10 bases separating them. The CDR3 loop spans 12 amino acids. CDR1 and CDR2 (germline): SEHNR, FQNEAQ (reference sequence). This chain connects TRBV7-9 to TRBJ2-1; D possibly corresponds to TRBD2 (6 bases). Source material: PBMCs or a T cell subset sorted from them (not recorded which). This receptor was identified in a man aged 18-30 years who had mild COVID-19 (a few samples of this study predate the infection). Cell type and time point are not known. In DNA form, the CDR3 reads TGTGCCAGCAGCTTGTTTAGCGGAGAGCAGTTCTTC. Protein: CASSLFSGEQFF. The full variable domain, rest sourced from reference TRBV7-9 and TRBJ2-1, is DTGVSQNPRHKITKRGQNVTFRCDPISEHNRLYWYRQTLGQGPEFLTYFQNEAQLEKSRLLSDRFSAERPKGSFSTLEIQRTEQGDSAMYLCASSLFSGEQFFGPGTRLTVL.